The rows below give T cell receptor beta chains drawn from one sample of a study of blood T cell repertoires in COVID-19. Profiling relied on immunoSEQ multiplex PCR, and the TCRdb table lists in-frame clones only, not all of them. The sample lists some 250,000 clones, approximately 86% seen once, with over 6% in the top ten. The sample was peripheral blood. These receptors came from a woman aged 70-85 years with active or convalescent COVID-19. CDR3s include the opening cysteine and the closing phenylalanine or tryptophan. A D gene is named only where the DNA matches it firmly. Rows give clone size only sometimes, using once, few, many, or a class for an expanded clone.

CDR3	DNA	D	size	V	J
CATSISSGGQPQHF	TGTGCCACCAGCATTTCTTCAGGTGGCCAGCCCCAGCATTTT	NA	NA	TRBV15	TRBJ1-5
CASSREETQYF	TGTGCCAGCAGCAGGGAAGAGACCCAGTACTTC	NA	NA	TRBV6-5	TRBJ2-5
CASSSPGGYTEAFF	TGTGCCAGCAGTTCCCCAGGAGGGTACACTGAAGCTTTCTTT	NA	NA	TRBV6-6	TRBJ1-1
CASSANRAREKLFF	TGTGCCAGCAGCGCCAACAGGGCGCGGGAAAAACTGTTTTTT	NA	NA	TRBV6-5	TRBJ1-4
CASSEGQIYEQYF	TGTGCCAGCAGTGAGGGACAAATCTACGAGCAGTACTTC	NA	NA	TRBV6-1	TRBJ2-7
CASTAQGANYGYTF	TGTGCCAGTACTGCACAGGGGGCCAACTATGGCTACACCTTC	TRBD1	NA	TRBV19	TRBJ1-2
CASSSRGGEKLFF	TGCGCCAGCAGCTCTCGGGGTGGTGAAAAACTGTTTTTT	NA	NA	TRBV4-1	TRBJ1-4
CASRPKTGVNTEAFF	TGTGCCAGCAGACCGAAGACAGGGGTGAACACTGAAGCTTTCTTT	TRBD1	NA	TRBV5-4	TRBJ1-1
CASSLSGQAFSVVF	TGTGCCAGCAGCTTGTCGGGACAGGCCTTCAGTGTAGTCTTC	TRBD1	NA	TRBV7-8	TRBJ2-7
CASSQDSLSSGYEQYF	TGCGCCAGCAGCCAAGACAGTCTTTCTAGCGGCTACGAGCAGTACTTC	TRBD2	once	TRBV4-3	TRBJ2-7
CASSVFGGVGSPLHF	TGTGCCAGCAGCGTATTCGGGGGTGTCGGTTCACCCCTCCACTTT	NA	NA	TRBV9	TRBJ1-6
CASSSGATGNTIYF	TGTGCCAGCAGTTCAGGGGCTACCGGAAACACCATATATTTT	NA	NA	TRBV6-5	TRBJ1-3
CASNLWGGSTDTQYF	TGTGCCAGCAACCTCTGGGGCGGAAGCACAGATACGCAGTATTTT	NA	NA	TRBV9	TRBJ2-3
CASSLGQGGQGGYEQFF	TGTGCCAGCAGCTTAGGTCAAGGGGGCCAGGGGGGCTATGAGCAGTTCTTC	NA	NA	TRBV11-2	TRBJ2-1
CASGLQGASGNEQFF	TGTGCCAGCGGATTACAGGGGGCTTCGGGCAATGAGCAGTTCTTC	TRBD1	NA	TRBV5-4	TRBJ2-1
CASSSIPSGGANEQFF	TGCGCCAGCAGCTCGATCCCTAGCGGGGGGGCCAATGAGCAGTTCTTC	TRBD2	NA	TRBV5-1	TRBJ2-1
CASSQERLAGGRADTQYF	TGTGCCAGCAGCCAAGAAAGGCTAGCGGGGGGGCGCGCAGATACGCAGTATTTT	TRBD2	NA	TRBV4-2	TRBJ2-3
CASSTRQFINYGYTF	TGTGCCAGTAGTACCCGACAGTTCATAAACTATGGCTACACCTTC	NA	once	TRBV19	TRBJ1-2
CASSPGHLNYNEQFF	TGCGCCAGCAGCCCGGGACACCTCAACTACAATGAGCAGTTCTTC	NA	NA	TRBV5-1	TRBJ2-1
CASSDWGRSEYGYTF	TGTGCCAGCAGTGATTGGGGGAGGTCAGAGTATGGCTACACCTTC	NA	NA	TRBV2	TRBJ1-2
CASSFGDKEQFF	TGTGCCAGCAGCTTCGGGGATAAGGAGCAGTTCTTC	NA	NA	TRBV7-9	TRBJ2-1
CASSILAGGIGELFF	TGTGCCAGCAGCATTCTAGCGGGGGGAATCGGGGAGCTGTTTTTT	TRBD2	once	TRBV7-2	TRBJ2-2
CASSPGSTYEQYF	TGTGCCAGCAGCCCCGGGTCGACCTACGAGCAGTACTTC	NA	NA	TRBV7-9	TRBJ2-7
CASSPKAQFSNQPQHF	TGTGCCAGCTCACCCAAAGCCCAATTCAGCAATCAGCCCCAGCATTTT	NA	once	TRBV18	TRBJ1-5
CASDPTRTYEQYF	TGTGCCAGCGACCCTACGAGGACCTACGAGCAGTACTTC	NA	medium-sized	TRBV25-1	TRBJ2-7
CSGSRRGQGIEQFF	TGCAGCGGCTCACGGAGGGGACAGGGAATTGAGCAGTTCTTC	TRBD1	NA	TRBV29-1	TRBJ2-1
CASIKIGGARQETQYF	TGTGCCAGTATCAAAATCGGGGGGGCCAGGCAAGAGACCCAGTACTTC	TRBD2	NA	TRBV19	TRBJ2-5
CASSLEIAGAYTDTQYF	TGTGCCAGCAGCTTAGAGATAGCGGGGGCTTACACAGATACGCAGTATTTT	TRBD2	NA	TRBV11-2	TRBJ2-3
CASSDPTRHQETQYF	TGTGCCAGCAGCGATCCTACCAGGCACCAAGAGACCCAGTACTTC	NA	once	TRBV3-1/TRBV3-2	TRBJ2-5
CASSQDDTSIWYTF	TGCGCCAGCAGCCAAGACGACACGTCTATTTGGTACACCTTC	NA	NA	TRBV4-1	TRBJ1-2
CASSVTGDLKNEQFF	TGCGCCAGCAGCGTTACGGGGGACTTGAAAAATGAGCAGTTCTTC	NA	once	TRBV5-1	TRBJ2-1
CASSQGRDTQYF	TGTGCCAGCAGCCAAGGGAGGGATACGCAGTATTTT	NA	NA	TRBV3-1/TRBV3-2	TRBJ2-3
CASSLEGVNTEAFF	TGTGCCAGCAGCTTGGAAGGGGTGAACACTGAAGCTTTCTTT	NA	NA	TRBV5-4	TRBJ1-1
CASSDRFGNQPQHF	TGTGCCAGCAGCGACAGGTTTGGCAATCAGCCCCAGCATTTT	NA	NA	TRBV7-2	TRBJ1-5
CASSPPARGDTEAFF	TGTGCCAGCTCACCACCTGCCAGGGGTGACACTGAAGCTTTCTTT	NA	NA	TRBV18	TRBJ1-1
CASTPSSGGPNEQFF	TGTGCCAGCACTCCGTCTAGCGGGGGCCCGAATGAGCAGTTCTTC	TRBD2	NA	TRBV2	TRBJ2-1
CASSQDLSSGSTGYTF	TGTGCCAGCAGCCAAGATCTTTCTTCGGGGTCTACTGGCTACACCTTC	NA	NA	TRBV4-2	TRBJ1-2
CASSLVTGGNGELFF	TGTGCCAGCAGCTTAGTCACGGGGGGAAACGGGGAGCTGTTTTTT	TRBD2	NA	TRBV11-3	TRBJ2-2
CASSQGGMGSGNTIYF	TGTGCCAGCAGCCAGGGCGGGATGGGCTCTGGAAACACCATATATTTT	NA	NA	TRBV3-1/TRBV3-2	TRBJ1-3
CASSWGGSEDTEAFF	TGCGCCAGCAGTTGGGGGGGGAGTGAGGACACTGAAGCTTTCTTT	NA	NA	TRBV4-1	TRBJ1-1
CASVKGGGRGDTQYF	TGTGCCAGCGTTAAAGGCGGGGGACGGGGAGATACGCAGTATTTT	TRBD2	NA	TRBV6-5	TRBJ2-3
CSVGTSGAYTGELFF	TGCAGCGTTGGGACTAGCGGGGCCTACACCGGGGAGCTGTTTTTT	TRBD2	NA	TRBV29-1	TRBJ2-2
CASSPGTGGWGTQYF	TGTGCCAGCAGTCCCGGGACAGGGGGATGGGGTACGCAGTATTTT	TRBD1	few	TRBV13	TRBJ2-3
CASSQVEGVSQDNEQFF	TGTGCCAGCAGCCAAGTTGAGGGCGTGTCGCAGGACAATGAGCAGTTCTTC	NA	NA	TRBV3-1/TRBV3-2	TRBJ2-1
CASSRDSQSYEQYF	TGCGCCAGCAGCCGGGACAGCCAATCCTACGAGCAGTACTTC	TRBD1	NA	TRBV5-1	TRBJ2-7
CASSVEEGGQGAYGYTF	TGTGCCAGCAGCGTAGAGGAGGGGGGACAGGGGGCCTATGGCTACACCTTC	TRBD1	NA	TRBV9	TRBJ1-2
CARGGSFDETQYF	TGTGCCCGCGGCGGCAGCTTCGATGAGACCCAGTACTTC	NA	NA	TRBV2	TRBJ2-5
CASSLRQGWSDTEAFF	TGTGCCAGCAGCTTGAGACAGGGTTGGTCGGACACTGAAGCTTTCTTT	TRBD1	NA	TRBV5-5	TRBJ1-1
CASSQDLGQPYEQYF	TGCGCCAGCAGCCAAGATCTCGGACAGCCCTACGAGCAGTACTTC	NA	NA	TRBV4-3	TRBJ2-7